The 5 T cell receptor beta chains reported below all come from one sample, sequenced in a study of T cells in Graves' hyperthyroidism and ophthalmopathy (dated by TCRdb to between 2019 and 2020). The library was built by means of multiplex PCR. Sequenced using an Illumina HiSeq 2000. TCR beta CDR3 regions were amplified from RNA transcripts. The TCR CDR3 was subjected to a first round of RT-PCR using the HTBI primer set and the Qiagen OneStep RT-PCR kit. TCRdb redid the processing of the public reads, applying fastp at Q25 and MiXCR, and retained in-frame beta chains. Identical CDR3 proteins give one entry, which carries the most common genes and DNA. Recorded for this sample are under 40,000 distinct CDR3 sequences; around half of them occurred a single time. Of the sample, roughly 17% falls within the top ten clones. Sequencing used blood. These receptors were obtained from a man in his forties with Graves' ophthalmopathy.

J is TRBJ2-4 and V is TRBV5-8; the match to TRBD1 covers 8 bases. This CDR3 has 17 residues. Germline CDR1 is SGHTS and CDR2 is YDEGEE. V shed 2 bases and J 3 bases; nucleotides not matched to a gene: 10. The CDR3 here is CASSFRGQAIGKNIQYF. CDR3 DNA sequence: TGTGCCAGCAGCTTCCGGGGACAGGCAATAGGCAAAAACATTCAGTACTTC. Combining the CDR3 with reference TRBV5-8 and TRBJ2-4 gives the whole variable domain EAGVTQSPTHLIKTRGQQATLRCSPISGHTSVYWYQQALGLGLQFLLWYDEGEERNRGNFPPRFSGRQFPNYSSELNVNALELEDSALYLCASSFRGQAIGKNIQYFGAGTRLSVL.

This clonotype was observed at least ten times. This chain links TRBV11-2 with TRBJ2-2; D may be TRBD1 or TRBD2 (7 bases each). CDR1 and CDR2 from the germline V gene are SGHAT and FQNNGV. V lost 3 bases and J lost 8, with 13 bases in between. CDR3 length equals 14 residues. CDR3 protein: CASSFPGGVGELFF. The CDR3 DNA reads as TGTGCCAGCAGCTTCCCAGGGGGGGTAGGGGAGCTGTTTTTT.

The chain carries TRBV5-1 and TRBJ2-7, with a weak D call TRBD2 (6 bases). Trimming took 2 bases from V and 5 from J, leaving 14 bases between them. In germline, CDR1 is SGHRS, CDR2 YFSETQ. The CDR3 is 14 residues long. DNA of the CDR3: TGCGCCAGCAGCTTCGCGCGGGGATCGAACGAGCAGTACTTC. Amino acids: CASSFARGSNEQYF.

The V and J genes are TRBV7-9 and TRBJ1-4, with a weak D call TRBD1 (6 bases). The CDR3 runs 14 residues. Germline V lookup: CDR1 SEHNR, CDR2 FQNEAQ (reference sequence). V lost 6 bases to trimming and J lost 11 bases, with 19 bases between them. The CDR3 DNA sequence: TGTGCCAGCAGTTTCCGGGGGGCCACCGGGAAACTGTTTTTT. Translated, it gives CASSFRGATGKLFF.

V usage is TRBV2 and J usage is TRBJ1-5, with a tentative D call TRBD1 (6 bases). V was shortened by 1 base and J by 9 bases, with 7 bases between the two germline ends. The CDR3 length is 12 residues. From germline, CDR1 is SNHLY and CDR2 FYNNEI. The CDR3 DNA follows: TGTGCCAGCAGTGAAGGCAGGGGGCCCCAGCATTTT. Encoded protein: CASSEGRGPQHF.